This T cell receptor beta chain was profiled in a study of T-cell reconstitution after alpha-beta-depleted transplantation in children. Broader study findings: Some patients' high day-60 TCRbeta diversity was attributed to recipient cells surviving conditioning. T-cell counts and diversity at one year following transplant were attributed mainly to newly produced T cells. Expanded graft clones, several hundred of them, were reportedly the source of alpha-beta T cells about two months after transplant.

As for this clonotype: Its antigen is not identified.

Preparation of the TCRbeta library was carried out with unique molecular identifiers. TCRdb reprocessed the PCR reads with MiXCR, giving one entry per CDR3 protein. The sample includes about 200,000 distinct CDR3 sequences, roughly 15% seen only once; the top ten take about 45%. The sequence came from a male patient aged 2 to 9 who had a stem cell transplant for acute lymphoblastic leukemia, so the T cells may come from the graft donor. The sample here was PBMCs, mostly from graft donor cells, taken 360 days after TCRalphabeta/CD19-depleted stem cell transplant.

CDR3 region: CASSLELARKRTYNEQFF. CDR3 sequence (DNA): TGCGCCAGCAGCTTGGAACTAGCCCGGAAAAGAACCTACAATGAGCAGTTCTTC. This chain links TRBV5-1 with TRBJ2-1; TRBD2 might be the D (6 bases). V lost 0 bases and J 2 bases, leaving 18 bases between the germline ends. The CDR3 runs 18 residues. Germline CDR1 reads SGHRS; CDR2 reads YFSETQ.